This T cell receptor (beta chain) was captured in a study of control samples from healthy donors and cancer patients. The CDR3 covers 15 residues. The ends lost 3 bases at V and 6 bases at J; junction bases unmatched: 4. CDR1 and CDR2 from the germline V gene are KGHSH and LQKENI. The table came from immunoSEQ multiplex PCR; TCRdb's copy has only in-frame clones and leaves some out. The table lists fewer than 200,000 clones, about 92% of them singletons. The chain joins TRBV18 to TRBJ2-1, with 11 bases identical to TRBD1. This receptor was obtained from a man aged 25 to 40 in good health. The sequencing sample was made of blood. CDR3 residues: CASSPGQGASNEQFF. Here the CDR3 DNA reads TGTGCCAGCTCACCCGGACAGGGGGCTTCCAATGAGCAGTTCTTC.